The 14 T cell receptor beta chains in this list originate from one sample, sequenced in a study of T-cell reconstitution after alpha-beta-depleted transplantation in children. Unique molecular identifiers were used to barcode this TCRbeta library. TCRdb independently ran MiXCR on the PCR reads; one entry per CDR3 protein. The table has 200,000 to 250,000 distinct CDR3 sequences, 9.5% to 13% seen once; the top ten hold over 25%. The sequences come from PBMCs, collected before TCRalphabeta/CD19-depleted stem cell transplant. The receptors stem from a child younger than two with acute myeloid leukemia, due to receive a stem cell transplant.

This clonotype was found many times. The genes are TRBV20-1 and TRBJ2-3; 10 bases are shared with TRBD2. The length of the CDR3 is 15 residues. Germline loops: CDR1 DFQATT, CDR2 SNEGSKA (reference sequence). Unmatched junction bases numbered 8, after V lost 7 bases and J lost 1 base. CDR3 DNA: TGCAGTGGTGGAACTAGCGGGACCGGCACAGATACGCAGTATTTT. As protein: CSGGTSGTGTDTQYF.

This clonotype was seen at least ten times. Germline and junction disagree at one end, which may indicate a read error. This chain uses TRBV5-1 with TRBJ2-7; D is undetermined. In germline, CDR1 is SGHRS, CDR2 YFSETQ. CDR3 length: 12 amino acids. The CDR3 region has the DNA TGTGCCAGCAGCTTGGACGGCTACGAGCAGTACTTC. It codes for CASSLDGYEQYF.

This clonotype was observed at least ten times. CDR3 loop: CSASGGPRWTTYEQYF. DNA for the CDR3: TGCAGTGCTAGCGGAGGGCCAAGATGGACTACGTACGAGCAGTACTTC. This chain uses TRBV20-1 with TRBJ2-7; D may be TRBD2 (6 bases). CDR3 length equals 16 residues. The germline CDR1 and CDR2 sequences are DFQATT and SNEGSKA (reference sequence). Trimming left V 3 bases short and J 4 bases short, with 22 bases between.

In this sample, this clonotype turned up many times. V and J are TRBV24-1 and TRBJ2-1, with 12 bases identical to TRBD2. Germline V gives CDR1 KGHDR, CDR2 SFDVKD. J was trimmed by 6 bases and V by 1 base; bases with no gene match: 3. CDR3 size: 16 residues. DNA of the CDR3: TGTGCCACCAGTGATTTTTCTAGCGGGAGGGCCAATGAGCAGTTCTTC. Translation: CATSDFSSGRANEQFF.

This clonotype was seen a few times. The CDR3 bases are TGTGCCAGCAGCCAGACGGGGTCCACCGGGGAGCTGTTTTTT. It yields the protein CASSQTGSTGELFF. This chain uses TRBV7-9 with TRBJ2-2; D possibly corresponds to TRBD2 (5 bases). Trimming stripped 5 bases from V and 4 bases from J, with 11 bases between. CDR1 is SEHNR, CDR2 FQNEAQ, per germline (reference sequence). The CDR3 runs 14 residues.

This clonotype was observed at least ten times. This sequence joins TRBV18 and TRBJ2-1, with TRBD2 matching 8 bases. CDR1 is KGHSH and CDR2 is LQKENI in the germline V gene. The CDR3 has 16 amino acids. The V and J ends lost 0 bases and 0 bases, in that order; junction bases with no gene match: 1. The CDR3 DNA sequence: TGTGCCAGCTCACCACCTAGCGGGGACTCCTACAATGAGCAGTTCTTC. Its protein product is CASSPPSGDSYNEQFF.

This clonotype was picked up many times. The chain joins TRBV28 to TRBJ2-1; tentatively, D is TRBD2 (6 bases). Trimming took 6 bases from V and 8 from J, leaving 11 bases between them. This CDR3 is 12 amino acids long. Germline V gives CDR1 MDHEN, CDR2 SYDVKM. The CDR3 loop reads CASRGLLYEQFF. The CDR3 DNA reads as TGTGCCAGCAGGGGACTGCTCTATGAGCAGTTCTTC.

This clonotype occurred a few times. A read error is possible here, since a much larger clone lies one base away. This chain links TRBV5-1 with TRBJ1-2, with 7 bases identical to TRBD1. Germline V gives CDR1 SGHRS, CDR2 YFSETQ. The CDR3 consists of 16 residues. After removal of 0 bases from V and 12 bases from J, the junction contained 17 bases not matched to a gene. This CDR3 reads CASSLAEVGTAGGDTF. Here the CDR3 DNA reads TGCGCCAGCAGCTTGGCGGAGGTGGGGACAGCAGGCGGCGACACCTTC.

The table lists this clonotype with many counts. This chain joins TRBV5-1 and TRBJ2-1, with TRBD2 identical over 7 bases. The trim removed 0 bases at V and 7 bases at J, leaving 10 bases unmatched. Looked up from germline, CDR1 is SGHRS and CDR2 is YFSETQ. The CDR3 loop spans 16 amino acids. CDR3 nucleotide sequence: TGCGCCAGCAGCTTGGGATCCAGCGGGAAGGATAATGAGCAGTTCTTC. Translated, it gives CASSLGSSGKDNEQFF.

This clonotype was observed many times. The chain is built from TRBV11-2 and TRBJ1-6; TRBD1 is a possible D gene (5 bases). CDR1 is SGHAT and CDR2 is FQNNGV in the germline V gene. The V and J ends lost 3 bases and 10 bases respectively, with 13 bases between them. The CDR3 contains 14 residues. CDR3 DNA: TGTGCCAGCAGCTTTCGTCAGGGTAAATCACCCCTCCACTTT. Residues: CASSFRQGKSPLHF.

This clonotype has just a few counts. The chain carries TRBV18 and TRBJ1-1; D remains unclear. The V gene lost 1 base and the J gene lost 6 bases, with 15 bases spanning the gap. Germline CDR1 KGHSH, CDR2 LQKENI. This CDR3 spans 15 amino acids. This chain's CDR3 is CASSPRRFGESEAFF. CDR3 in DNA: TGTGCCAGCTCACCACGAAGATTCGGGGAATCTGAAGCTTTCTTT.

This clonotype has ten or more counts. This chain connects TRBV5-1 to TRBJ2-7; tentative D call: TRBD1 (5 bases). The V end was cut by 0 bases, the J end by 3 bases, with 13 bases between. Per germline, CDR1 SGHRS and CDR2 YFSETQ. The CDR3 has 15 residues. Written as DNA, the CDR3 is TGCGCCAGCAGCTTGGGCAACCCAGGGAACTACGAGCAGTACTTC. This gives the protein CASSLGNPGNYEQYF.

This clonotype was observed at least ten times. The rearrangement links TRBV19 to TRBJ2-7; D not certain. The CDR3 is made up of 12 amino acids. Germline CDR1 and CDR2: LNHDA and SQIVND (reference sequence). Deletions cut 4 bases from V and 0 bases from J, with 4 bases between. The CDR3 spells CASSRVSYEQYF. The CDR3, as DNA: TGTGCCAGTAGTAGGGTCTCCTACGAGCAGTACTTC.

This clonotype was seen many times. The J gene is TRBJ1-4, the V gene TRBV29-1; 10 nucleotides match TRBD1. This CDR3 comprises 14 residues. The V and J ends lost 3 bases and 13 bases, in that order; junction bases with no gene match: 11. Germline-derived CDR1 and CDR2 are SQVTM and ANQGSEA. CDR3 sequence reads: CSVEDRGAGRGLFF. CDR3 in DNA: TGCAGCGTTGAGGACAGGGGGGCCGGTCGGGGACTGTTTTTT.